This TCR beta chain was observed in a study of beta chain features in type 1 diabetes. Purity of each sorted population was above 95%. The sample holds a few counts of this clone. Its antigen remains unknown. This CDR3 comprises 14 residues. The trim removed 6 bases at V and 4 bases at J, leaving 6 bases unmatched. Germline V gives CDR1 SNHLY, CDR2 FYNNEI. General observations from the study: Among patients with Type 1 diabetes, TCRB CDR3s were moderately but significantly shorter in every one of the four CD4+ subsets. The influence of HLA type on TCRB rearrangement stayed undetermined. The VDJ junctions of type 1 diabetes patients carried fewer insertions and more deletions.

TCRB transcripts that were expressed got sequenced, as all of the isolated RNA had been reverse transcribed. Assay used: immunoSEQ multiplex PCR; TCRdb lists only in-frame clones, some missing. The sample records 450,000 to 550,000 clones, about 30% being singletons. The chain carries TRBV2 and TRBJ2-7; 10 nucleotides align to TRBD1. The receptor was derived from a man in his late teens or twenties in good health. The sequencing sample was made of naive CD4+ T cells from blood. CDR3 amino acids: CASSRDRGRYEQYF. As DNA, the CDR3 is TGTGCCAGCAGCCGGGACAGGGGCAGGTACGAGCAGTACTTC.